The 21 T cell receptor beta chains below all came from one sample that was sequenced in a study of Ad26.COV2.S vaccination and SARS-CoV-2 variants. Profiled with immunoSEQ multiplex PCR; TCRdb holds only in-frame clones, not every one. The table records nearly 400,000 clones, about 89% of them present only once. This sample's treatment: some 20 received Ad26.COV2.S at low or high dose, single or two shots; 5 received placebo; per-sample allocation not given. Day 63 after the first injection of vaccine or placebo was the sampling time. Sequencing used peripheral blood, obtained in a trial of Ad26.COV2.S vaccine versus placebo. The receptor source for this set is a person between 18 and 59 years old who received the Ad26.COV2.S COVID-19 vaccine or a placebo.

The rearrangement joins TRBV12-3 or TRBV12-4 to TRBJ2-2, with D unclear. The CDR3 consists of 12 residues. Trimming removed 5 bases from V and 10 bases from J, with 11 bases in between. The CDR3 spells CASSPETVELFF. The CDR3 DNA follows: TGTGCCAGCAGTCCCGAGACTGTGGAGCTGTTTTTT.

J is TRBJ1-2 and V is TRBV3-1 (or the pseudogene TRBV3-2), with 10 positions matching TRBD1. Germline V gene data show CDR1 as LGHDT and CDR2 as YNNKEL (reference sequence). CDR3 size: 13 residues. V trimming: 4 bases; J trimming: 8 bases; junction bases outside the gene matches: 4. CDR3 sequence: CASSPGTGVGYTF. CDR3 sequence (DNA): TGTGCCAGCAGCCCCGGGACAGGGGTCGGCTACACCTTC.

The rearrangement joins TRBV10-1 to TRBJ2-7; 11 bases fit TRBD2. Per the germline V gene, CDR1 is WNHNN and CDR2 is SYGVQD (reference sequence). The CDR3 has 15 residues. Trimming at V came to 0 bases and at J to 2 bases, leaving 0 bases not matched to a gene. The CDR3 sequence is CASSESSGRAYEQYF. For the CDR3, the DNA is TGCGCCAGCAGTGAGTCTAGCGGGAGGGCCTACGAGCAGTACTTC.

The rearrangement joins TRBV10-3 to TRBJ2-2, with D unresolved. Trimming removed 6 bases from V and 0 bases from J, with 11 bases in between. CDR3 size: 15 residues. Germline V gene data show CDR1 as ENHRY and CDR2 as SYGVKD. CDR3 coding DNA: TGTGCCATCAGCGCCGCAGTTTCGAACACCGGGGAGCTGTTTTTT. As protein: CAISAAVSNTGELFF.

The rearrangement links TRBV6-5 to TRBJ2-7, with D perhaps TRBD1 (6 bases). The V gene lost 6 bases and the J gene lost 0 bases, with 12 bases spanning the gap. CDR1 MNHEY and CDR2 SVGAGI come from the germline V gene. The CDR3 is 14 residues long. The CDR3 sequence: CASSRTALSYEQYF. DNA of the CDR3: TGTGCCAGCAGCAGGACAGCCCTCTCCTACGAGCAGTACTTC.

This clone came up a few times. The V call is TRBV2, the J call TRBJ1-4; 7 bases are a match to TRBD1. V was pared by 6 bases and J by 0 bases, with 1 base of the junction left unmatched. Germline V gene sequence: CDR1 SNHLY, CDR2 FYNNEI. This CDR3 has 14 amino acids. This chain's CDR3 is CASRGTATNEKLFF. The CDR3 nucleotides are TGTGCCAGCAGAGGGACAGCAACTAATGAAAAACTGTTTTTT.

J is TRBJ2-1 and V is TRBV28; the match to TRBD2 covers 10 bases. The CDR3 spans 16 residues. Germline V CDR1 and CDR2: MDHEN, SYDVKM. V was pared by 3 bases and J by 7 bases, with 9 bases of the junction left unmatched. The CDR3 protein is CASSFPASGSRNEQFF. The CDR3 DNA sequence: TGTGCCAGCAGTTTTCCGGCTAGCGGGAGTCGGAATGAGCAGTTCTTC.

This chain connects TRBV2 to TRBJ2-3, with TRBD2 matching over 9 bases. The junction had 13 bases not matched to a gene; V was cut back by 7 bases and J by 5 bases. CDR1 and CDR2 from the germline V gene are SNHLY and FYNNEI. The CDR3 has 16 residues. The CDR3 is CASTGSRAGGRDTQYF. CDR3 DNA: TGTGCCAGCACCGGGTCAAGGGCGGGAGGGAGAGATACGCAGTATTTT.

This chain connects TRBV5-6 to TRBJ2-7, with 7 bases that match TRBD1. The V segment lost 3 bases and the J segment 0 bases; nucleotides outside the gene matches: 3. Germline V gene lookup returns CDR1 SGHDT and CDR2 YYEEEE. This CDR3 is built from 14 residues. CDR3 sequence reads: CASSSRQGSYEQYF. The CDR3 region has the DNA TGTGCCAGCAGCTCCCGACAGGGCTCCTACGAGCAGTACTTC.

This chain uses TRBV21-1 with TRBJ2-1; whether TRBD2, the table's D call, matches the DNA was not checked. TRBV21-1 has pseudogene status. This CDR3 spans 17 amino acids. The DNA for the CDR3 is TGTGCCAGCAGCAAAGATGCGGGGCAGGATTTCTACAATGAGCAGTTCTTC. It translates to CASSKDAGQDFYNEQFF.

This clone was recorded many times. The V gene is TRBV28, the J gene TRBJ2-1; D gene uncertain. Trimming stripped 6 bases from V and 0 bases from J, with 6 bases between. This CDR3 contains 13 residues. CDR1 and CDR2 from the germline V gene are MDHEN and SYDVKM. CDR3 in DNA: TGTGCCAGCAGGAGGATCTCCTACAATGAGCAGTTCTTC. Translating gives CASRRISYNEQFF.

The CDR3 nucleotides are TGCGCCAGCAGCCAAGATTCTGGCGGGGAGCTGTTTTTT. The encoded protein is CASSQDSGGELFF. The chain is built from TRBV4-3 and TRBJ2-2; D call uncertain. This CDR3 spans 13 amino acids. Trimming removed 0 bases from V and 7 bases from J, with 6 bases in between. Looked up from germline, CDR1 is LGHNA and CDR2 is YSLEER.

This chain links TRBV29-1 with TRBJ2-3; 11 positions agree with TRBD2. The length of the CDR3 is 15 residues. V lost 4 bases, J lost 4 bases, and 7 bases stayed unmatched. Germline-derived CDR1 and CDR2 are SQVTM and ANQGSEA. In DNA, the CDR3 is TGCAGCGTTGGCTTACTAGCGGGAGATGCAGATACGCAGTATTTT. It is translated as CSVGLLAGDADTQYF.

J is TRBJ2-7 and V is TRBV29-1; D is uncertain. Trimming cost V 0 bases and J 3 bases, with 12 bases left between them. The V gene's germline CDR1 is SQVTM and CDR2 ANQGSEA. The CDR3 has 14 amino acids. CDR3 DNA sequence: TGCAGCGTTGAAGATGGTGCAGGCGTCTACGAGCAGTACTTC. It is translated as CSVEDGAGVYEQYF.

J is TRBJ2-7 and V is TRBV3-1 (or the pseudogene TRBV3-2); D is uncertain. CDR3 size: 12 residues. Germline-derived CDR1 and CDR2 are LGHDT and YNNKEL (reference sequence). The ends were cut back, 0 bases at V and 7 bases at J, with 7 bases in the middle. The CDR3 DNA reads as TGTGCCAGCAGCCAAGACCTGTGGGAGCAGTACTTC. Encoded protein: CASSQDLWEQYF.

The V gene is TRBV27, the J gene TRBJ2-1; D is unresolved. The CDR3 sequence is 14 residues long. V was shortened by 2 bases and J by 6 bases, with 11 bases between the two germline ends. The germline V gene has CDR1 MNHEY and CDR2 SMNVEV (reference sequence). CDR3: CASSLPASGNEQFF. The CDR3, as DNA: TGTGCCAGCAGTTTACCGGCGTCTGGCAATGAGCAGTTCTTC.

V gene TRBV28 combines with J gene TRBJ1-1; D not certain. CDR3 size: 13 residues. CDR1 is MDHEN and CDR2 is SYDVKM in the germline V gene. The V gene lost 9 bases and the J gene lost 5 bases, with 16 bases spanning the gap. This chain's CDR3 is CASGVYRGTEAFF. In nucleotides, the CDR3 is TGTGCCAGTGGGGTCTATCGAGGTACTGAAGCTTTCTTT.

The chain combines TRBV4-3 with TRBJ1-6; no clear D. Looked up from germline, CDR1 is LGHNA and CDR2 is YSLEER. The length of the CDR3 is 13 residues. Deletions cut 2 bases from V and 5 bases from J, with 4 bases between. CDR3 protein: CASSQIDNSPLHF. Here the CDR3 DNA reads TGCGCCAGCAGCCAAATCGATAATTCACCCCTCCACTTT.

The V call is TRBV6-5, the J call TRBJ2-7, with 9 bases fitting TRBD2. The CDR3 totals 16 residues. CDR1 is MNHEY, CDR2 SVGAGI, per germline. V dropped 1 base and J dropped 4; count of bases not matched to a gene: 8. This chain's CDR3 is CASSYLGPSGVYEQYF. The CDR3 nucleotides read TGTGCCAGCAGTTACTTGGGGCCTAGCGGGGTTTACGAGCAGTACTTC.

The genes are TRBV6-2 or TRBV6-3 and TRBJ2-5; TRBD1 is a possible D gene (7 bases). This CDR3 is 16 amino acids long. V was trimmed by 0 bases and J by 2 bases, leaving 13 bases between them. Looked up from germline, CDR1 is MNHEY and CDR2 is SVGEGT. The CDR3 here is CASSYSRSGGQETQYF. The DNA of the CDR3 is TGTGCCAGCAGTTACTCGAGGTCAGGGGGGCAAGAGACCCAGTACTTC.

Worth noting for this clone: Distinct nucleotide sequences in the sample also encode this CDR3. The rearrangement joins TRBV5-1 to TRBJ1-1; 9 positions match TRBD1. Germline V gene lookup returns CDR1 SGHRS and CDR2 YFSETQ. CDR3 length: 15 amino acids. V lost 2 bases and J lost 0; bases outside the gene matches: 2. CDR3 nucleotide sequence: TGCGCCAGCAGCTTAGGACAGGGGTTGAACACTGAAGCTTTCTTT. Translating gives CASSLGQGLNTEAFF.